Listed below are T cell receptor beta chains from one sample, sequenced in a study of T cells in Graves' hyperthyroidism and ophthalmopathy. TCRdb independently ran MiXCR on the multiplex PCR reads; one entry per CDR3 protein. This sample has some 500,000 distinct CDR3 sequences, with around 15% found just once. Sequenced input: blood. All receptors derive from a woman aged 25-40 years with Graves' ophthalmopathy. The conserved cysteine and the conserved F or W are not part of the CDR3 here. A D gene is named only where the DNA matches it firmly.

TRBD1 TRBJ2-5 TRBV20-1 SARGQGAMRETQY
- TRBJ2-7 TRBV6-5 ASSYSKTRASVYEQY
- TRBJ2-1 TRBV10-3 AISLGTLPGNEQF
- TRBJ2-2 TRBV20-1 SARDPRESNTGELF
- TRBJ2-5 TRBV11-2 ASSLPGRETQY
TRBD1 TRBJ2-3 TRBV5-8 ASGTGASSTDTQY
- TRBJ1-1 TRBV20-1 SARGASDTEAF
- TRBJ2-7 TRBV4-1 ASSQAGGEVGEQY
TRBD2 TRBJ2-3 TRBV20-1 SANGGVGEGTQY
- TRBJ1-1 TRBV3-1 ASSDSRPEAF
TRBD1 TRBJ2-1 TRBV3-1 ASSQATGDEQF
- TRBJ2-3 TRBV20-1 SVGASDLTDTQY
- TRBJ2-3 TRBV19 ASSKPSGTNTDTQY
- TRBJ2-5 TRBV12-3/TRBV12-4 ASRQLGRQETQY
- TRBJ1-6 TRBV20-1 SARETTGLNSPLH
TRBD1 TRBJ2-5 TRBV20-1 SASNRQGYQETQY
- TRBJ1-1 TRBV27 ASSPAGSEAF
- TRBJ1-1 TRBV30 AWMPLLSNTEAF
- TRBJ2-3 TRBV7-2 ASSSVGGPGTQY
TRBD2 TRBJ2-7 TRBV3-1 ASSPIGLAGLSEQY
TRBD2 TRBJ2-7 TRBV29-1 SVRLAGAYEQY
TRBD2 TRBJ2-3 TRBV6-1 ASDSGSTDTQY